A selection of T cell receptor beta chains follows, all from one sample in a study of regulatory T cells in long-lasting Graves disease. TCRdb re-derived calls from the multiplex PCR reads in MiXCR, one entry per CDR3 protein. The sample lists 550,000 or so distinct CDR3 sequences, approximately 12% seen once, with about 8.3% in the top ten. This sample also belongs to another study, concerning T cells in Graves' hyperthyroidism and ophthalmopathy.

This material consisted of peripheral blood mononuclear cells (PBMCs), taken at new diagnosis, from a patient treated with antithyroid drugs. The origin of the receptors is a young woman with Graves disease. CDR3s include the opening cysteine and the closing phenylalanine or tryptophan. D genes are given only for firm matches. Some rows mark clone size as missing; the rest say once, few, many or name a class of expanded clone.

clone_size	d_call	j_call	v_call	cdr3_aa	cdr3_nt
many	.	TRBJ2-5	TRBV3-1	CASSRRHDSQETQYF	TGTGCCAGCAGCCGCCGACATGATAGCCAAGAGACCCAGTACTTC
few	.	TRBJ2-5	TRBV6-4	CASRDLGRRETQYF	TGTGCCAGCAGGGATTTGGGACGGCGAGAGACCCAGTACTTC
many	TRBD1	TRBJ1-3	TRBV2	CASRESQDRVVRNTIYF	TGTGCCAGCAGGGAGAGCCAGGACAGGGTAGTTCGAAACACCATATATTTT
.	.	TRBJ2-1	TRBV7-9	CASSLAAGFLEQFF	TGTGCCAGCAGCTTAGCAGCAGGGTTTCTTGAGCAGTTCTTC
many	.	TRBJ2-7	TRBV7-9	CASSLALRSEQYF	TGTGCCAGCAGCTTAGCGCTGCGTTCCGAGCAGTACTTC
many	.	TRBJ1-2	TRBV28	CASSSTGTQPNYGYTF	TGTGCCAGCAGTTCAACAGGAACGCAACCTAACTATGGCTACACCTTC
few	.	TRBJ2-5	TRBV4-1	CASSQPRGSETQYF	TGCGCCAGCAGCCAACCCCGCGGGTCAGAGACCCAGTACTTC
.	.	TRBJ2-1	TRBV9	CASSVHRGGHNEQFF	TGTGCCAGCAGCGTCCACAGGGGAGGCCACAATGAGCAGTTCTTC
few	.	TRBJ2-5	TRBV20-1	CSARDREGGETQYF	TGCAGTGCTAGAGATCGCGAAGGGGGAGAGACCCAGTACTTC
many	.	TRBJ1-2	TRBV11-3	CASSPLGTNYGYTF	TGTGCCAGCAGCCCTCTCGGGACTAACTATGGCTACACCTTC
few	.	TRBJ1-1	TRBV6-5	CASSYRWDTEAFF	TGTGCCAGCAGTTATAGGTGGGACACCGAAGCTTTCTTT
.	.	TRBJ1-2	TRBV5-6	CASSLGGLNGYTF	TGTGCCAGCAGCCTGGGGGGGTTGAATGGCTACACCTTC
.	TRBD1	TRBJ1-2	TRBV28	CASAPGGPNYGYTF	TGTGCCAGCGCCCCAGGGGGCCCTAACTATGGCTACACCTTC
many	TRBD2	TRBJ2-5	TRBV27	CASSPSGLAEETQYF	TGTGCCAGCAGTCCGTCGGGACTAGCGGAAGAGACCCAGTACTTC
many	.	TRBJ1-1	TRBV6-1	CASTNSGGFGGTEAFF	TGTGCCAGCACCAATTCTGGGGGTTTTGGAGGCACTGAAGCTTTCTTT
.	.	TRBJ2-2	TRBV6-2/TRBV6-3	CASSRNWNTGELFF	TGTGCCAGCAGCCGAAATTGGAACACCGGGGAGCTGTTTTTT
few	TRBD1	TRBJ2-1	TRBV29-1	CGVASGQGINEQFF	TGCGGCGTGGCCTCGGGACAGGGAATCAATGAGCAGTTCTTC
.	.	TRBJ1-1	TRBV20-1	CSARAGGFNTEAFF	TGCAGTGCTAGAGCGGGGGGGTTTAACACTGAAGCTTTCTTT
many	.	TRBJ1-1	TRBV3-1	CASSQDDRYTEAFF	TGTGCCAGCAGCCAAGATGACAGGTACACTGAAGCTTTCTTT
many	TRBD1	TRBJ1-1	TRBV19	CASSIPPGQLNTEAFF	TGTGCCAGTAGTATCCCCCCGGGACAGCTGAACACTGAAGCTTTCTTT
many	.	TRBJ2-7	TRBV9	CASSEGLVESGYEQYF	TGTGCCAGCAGCGAGGGCCTGGTGGAATCGGGATACGAGCAGTACTTC
many	.	TRBJ1-1	TRBV7-9	CASAPGNTEAFF	TGTGCCAGCGCACCGGGGAACACTGAAGCTTTCTTT
few	.	TRBJ1-5	TRBV19	CASSGQGLYSNQPQHF	TGTGCCAGTAGTGGTCAGGGGTTATATAGCAATCAGCCCCAGCATTTT
.	.	TRBJ1-6	TRBV6-2/TRBV6-3	CASSSGTTVSPLHF	TGTGCCAGCAGTTCCGGGACTACAGTATCACCCCTCCACTTT
.	.	TRBJ1-5	TRBV20-1	CSAIKGGSNQPQHF	TGCAGTGCTATCAAGGGGGGCAGCAATCAGCCCCAGCATTTT
many	TRBD2	TRBJ2-3	TRBV27	CASSSWTSGYSTDTQYF	TGTGCCAGCAGTTCTTGGACTAGCGGTTATAGCACAGATACGCAGTATTTT
many	TRBD1	TRBJ1-5	TRBV18	CASSPVWDRVRVEPQHF	TGTGCCAGCTCACCCGTTTGGGACAGGGTTCGGGTGGAGCCCCAGCATTTT
many	TRBD1	TRBJ1-4	TRBV28	CASSIAGTAEKLFF	TGTGCCAGCAGTATCGCCGGGACAGCTGAAAAACTGTTTTTT
many	.	TRBJ1-4	TRBV27	CASSPQESNEKLFF	TGTGCCAGCAGTCCCCAGGAGAGTAATGAAAAACTGTTTTTT
many	.	TRBJ2-4	TRBV14	CASSPTREKNIQYF	TGTGCCAGCAGCCCCACGAGGGAGAAAAACATTCAGTACTTC
.	.	TRBJ1-3	TRBV5-1	CASSLATQGYSGNTIYF	TGCGCCAGCAGCTTGGCTACTCAGGGGTACTCTGGAAACACCATATATTTT
many	TRBD2	TRBJ2-1	TRBV12-3/TRBV12-4	CASSQLAGGPVEQFF	TGTGCCAGCAGCCAACTAGCGGGAGGGCCTGTTGAGCAGTTCTTC
many	.	TRBJ2-1	TRBV11-2	CASSSGPLYGEQFF	TGTGCCAGCAGCTCGGGACCCTTATATGGTGAGCAGTTCTTC
many	TRBD1	TRBJ2-7	TRBV24-1	CATSDSGTGYYEQYF	TGTGCCACCAGTGATTCTGGGACAGGATATTACGAGCAGTACTTC
.	TRBD2	TRBJ2-3	TRBV2	CASTFPGLAGVLWRSDTQYF	TGTGCCAGCACCTTCCCGGGACTAGCGGGAGTTCTATGGAGGAGTGATACGCAGTATTTT
few	.	TRBJ1-4	TRBV27	CASRMTRTNEKLFF	TGTGCCAGCAGAATGACAAGAACTAATGAAAAACTGTTTTTT